The 29 T cell receptor beta chains reported below all come from one sample, sequenced in a study of Graves' ophthalmopathy and Graves' hyperthyroidism. The TCR beta CDR3 regions underwent amplification from RNA transcripts. RT-PCR was first run with HTBI primers, then multiplex PCR in a second round. MiXCR was run by TCRdb on the multiplex PCR reads, yielding one entry per CDR3 protein. The data contain 740,000 or so distinct CDR3 sequences, 35% to 50% of them singletons. The sequenced sample consisted of peripheral blood. Receptors originate from an adult man with Graves' ophthalmopathy.

This chain connects TRBV4-3 to TRBJ2-7; 7 bases map to TRBD1. Germline V gene data show CDR1 as LGHNA and CDR2 as YSLEER. V gave up 2 bases and J gave up 0 bases; unmatched junction bases: 4. The CDR3 runs to 15 residues. The CDR3 DNA follows: TGCGCCAGCAGCCAACGGGACAGCCTCTCCTACGAGCAGTACTTC. Its translation is CASSQRDSLSYEQYF.

A word on this clonotype: The conserved phenylalanine or tryptophan is not found at the CDR3 terminus, so this likely reflects a read error. It is unclear where the CDR3 begins or ends on the DNA, so no DNA is shown, and the CDR3 is as TCRdb lists it. Here the CDR3 reads CASSLDRG. The chain carries TRBV7-2 and TRBJ1-3; TRBD1 was called by the table and not checked on the DNA. The CDR3 comprises 8 residues, both ends counted. Germline V gene data show CDR1 as SGHTA and CDR2 as FQGNSA.

The V call is TRBV28, the J call TRBJ1-6, with 8 bases lining up with TRBD1. J gave up 6 bases and V 1 base, and 5 bases lay outside the gene matches. This CDR3 comprises 16 residues. Germline CDR1 is MDHEN and CDR2 is SYDVKM. The CDR3 region is CASSLSGGGLNSPLHF. CDR3 nucleotides: TGTGCCAGCAGTTTATCAGGGGGCGGACTTAATTCACCCCTCCACTTT.

A few counts support this clonotype. The chain links TRBV20-1 to TRBJ1-1, with D hard to call. The CDR3 has 11 residues. V was pared by 2 bases and J by 8 bases, with 9 bases between. Germline loops: CDR1 DFQATT, CDR2 SNEGSKA (reference sequence). CDR3 residues: CSARFLREAFF. As DNA, the CDR3 is TGCAGTGCTAGATTCCTTCGGGAAGCTTTCTTT.

This clonotype was counted a few times. V usage is TRBV7-9 and J usage is TRBJ1-1; D remains unclear. The CDR3 runs 15 residues. With 5 bases removed from V and 0 bases from J, the gap between germline ends came to 13 bases. Germline CDR1 reads SEHNR; CDR2 reads FQNEAQ (reference sequence). CDR3 region: CASSQGSGMNTEAFF. CDR3 in DNA: TGTGCCAGCAGCCAAGGATCAGGAATGAACACTGAAGCTTTCTTT.

This chain connects TRBV9 to TRBJ1-1; TRBD1 matches 8 bases. V was pared by 3 bases and J by 11 bases, with 9 bases of the junction left unmatched. The CDR3 loop spans 13 amino acids. The germline gives CDR1 SGDLS, CDR2 YYNGEE. CDR3 nucleotides: TGTGCCAGCAGCGCCGACAGGGGATCGCGGGCTTTCTTT. Translation gives CASSADRGSRAFF.

The V and J genes are TRBV19 and TRBJ1-1; a weak D match, TRBD1 (6 bases). Germline V CDR1 and CDR2: LNHDA, SQIVND (reference sequence). The CDR3 is made up of 13 amino acids. V lost 2 bases to trimming and J lost 4 bases, with 8 bases between them. The DNA of the CDR3 is TGTGCCAGTAGTATACCAGGGGCCACTGAAGCTTTCTTT. Amino acids: CASSIPGATEAFF.

This clonotype was observed a few times. The V and J genes are TRBV7-2 and TRBJ1-4, with a weak D call TRBD1 (6 bases). Deletions cut 7 bases from V and 5 bases from J, with 14 bases between. CDR1 SGHTA and CDR2 FQGNSA come from the germline V gene. The CDR3 contains 14 residues. CDR3 amino acids: CASTRGRGNEKLFF. CDR3 bases: TGTGCCAGCACCCGGGGGCGGGGGAATGAAAAACTGTTTTTT.

V gene TRBV10-3 combines with J gene TRBJ1-6, with a tentative D call TRBD1 (6 bases). Trimming removed 10 bases at V and 8 bases at J, with 21 bases between. This CDR3 contains 15 residues. CDR1 and CDR2 (germline): ENHRY, SYGVKD. CDR3: CASQRTSGEDSPLHF. DNA of the CDR3: TGTGCCAGCCAACGTACGTCAGGGGAGGATTCACCCCTCCACTTT.

Turning to this clonotype: One junction end does not reproduce the germline sequence, and a read error may be involved. V usage is TRBV7-9 and J usage is TRBJ2-5; D gene unclear. The germline V gene encodes CDR1 SEHNR and CDR2 FQNEAQ (reference sequence). This CDR3 comprises 11 residues. CDR3 in amino acids: CASRVQGTQYF. CDR3 coding DNA: TGTGCCAGCAGGGTTCAAGGGACCCAGTACTTC.

This clonotype was observed at least ten times. The rearrangement links TRBV7-2 to TRBJ1-6; D not certain. The CDR3 has 15 residues. Germline V gene lookup returns CDR1 SGHTA and CDR2 FQGNSA. V lost 2 bases and J lost 7, with 12 bases in between. The CDR3 region is CASSLSPGGNSPLHF. The CDR3 coding sequence is TGTGCCAGCAGCTTATCCCCCGGCGGGAATTCACCCCTCCACTTT.

V and J are TRBV7-9 and TRBJ2-5; the match to TRBD2 covers 7 bases. Germline CDR1 reads SEHNR; CDR2 reads FQNEAQ (reference sequence). The CDR3 sequence is 13 residues long. V was pared by 5 bases and J by 5 bases, with 5 bases of the junction left unmatched. The CDR3 sequence: CASSQTGRETQYF. Here the CDR3 DNA reads TGTGCCAGCAGCCAAACCGGGAGGGAGACCCAGTACTTC.

With respect to this clonotype: Just one base apart from a much larger clone, this may be a read error. The rearrangement joins TRBV10-3 to TRBJ1-3; D unclear. In germline, CDR1 is ENHRY, CDR2 SYGVKD. The CDR3 totals 15 residues. The CDR3 DNA is TGTGCCAGCAGTGTTGGAAAAACCTCTGGAAACACCATATATTTT. This translates into CASSVGKTSGNTIYF.

The sample holds one count of this clonotype. The chain uses TRBV19 and TRBJ1-5; 9 nucleotides align to TRBD1. The CDR3 totals 15 residues. J lost 3 bases, V lost 3 bases, and 3 bases had no gene match. Germline loops: CDR1 LNHDA, CDR2 SQIVND (reference sequence). CDR3 in amino acids: CASSIRDRDNQPQHF. The CDR3 DNA is TGTGCCAGTAGTATCAGGGACAGGGACAATCAGCCCCAGCATTTT.

V is TRBV7-2 and J is TRBJ2-7, with D possibly being TRBD1 or TRBD2 (5 bases each). V was clipped by 5 bases and J by 3 bases, with 14 bases between them. Germline V lookup: CDR1 SGHTA, CDR2 FQGNSA. CDR3 size: 14 residues. As DNA, the CDR3 is TGTGCCAGCAGCCTCGGGACGGGTTACTACGAGCAGTACTTC. Amino acid sequence: CASSLGTGYYEQYF.

About this clonotype: This may arise from a read error, as a much more abundant clone is one base away. The chain recombines TRBV7-6 with TRBJ1-4, with D uncertain. CDR3 size: 12 residues. CDR1 and CDR2 from the germline V gene are SGHVS and FNYEAQ. The DNA for the CDR3 is TGTGCCAGCAGCCGATGGGATGAAAAACTGGTTTTT. Its translation: CASSRWDEKLVF.

This clonotype was counted at least ten times. Here the CDR3 reads CSARDRGSYGYTF. DNA for the CDR3: TGCAGTGCTAGAGACAGGGGTAGCTATGGCTACACCTTC. This chain connects TRBV20-1 to TRBJ1-2, with a possible D match to TRBD1 (6 bases). The CDR3 extends over 13 amino acids. Germline V gives CDR1 DFQATT, CDR2 SNEGSKA (reference sequence). V lost 0 bases and J 4 bases, leaving 9 bases between the germline ends.

This clonotype was counted only a few times. The gene calls are TRBV5-1 and TRBJ2-7; 13 bases map to TRBD2. Germline V gene sequence: CDR1 SGHRS, CDR2 YFSETQ. With V trimmed by 4 bases and J by 4 bases, 8 bases remained unmatched. The CDR3 consists of 16 residues. As DNA, the CDR3 is TGCGCCAGCAGCCTACTAGCGGGAGGGCCCAATTACGAGCAGTACTTC. It yields the protein CASSLLAGGPNYEQYF.

The V call is TRBV5-1, the J call TRBJ2-7, with 7 nucleotides matching TRBD2. From germline, CDR1 is SGHRS and CDR2 YFSETQ. The CDR3 has 15 residues. Unmatched junction bases numbered 4, after V lost 0 bases and J lost 1 base. CDR3: CASSLAAGVSYEQYF. In DNA form, the CDR3 reads TGCGCCAGCAGCTTGGCTGCGGGGGTTTCCTACGAGCAGTACTTC.

Many counts were recorded for this clonotype. This chain links TRBV10-3 with TRBJ1-2; D remains ambiguous. The ends were cut back, 0 bases at V and 1 base at J, with 9 bases in the middle. The CDR3 length is 15 residues. Germline CDR1 reads ENHRY; CDR2 reads SYGVKD. The chain's CDR3 is CAISESSGDNYGYTF. The CDR3 DNA reads as TGTGCCATCAGTGAGTCCTCAGGTGATAACTATGGCTACACCTTC.

This clonotype was seen repeatedly, ten times or more. The CDR3 protein is CASSLVPGISGNTIYF. Written as DNA, the CDR3 is TGTGCCAGCAGCTTAGTGCCGGGCATCTCTGGAAACACCATATATTTT. V gene TRBV7-8 combines with J gene TRBJ1-3; D is uncertain. V gave up 1 base and J gave up 0 bases, with 10 bases separating them. Per germline, CDR1 SGHVS and CDR2 FQNEAQ. The CDR3 covers 16 residues.

This clonotype was observed at least ten times. The CDR3 sequence: CASSPGQNNSPLHF. The CDR3 region has the DNA TGTGCCAGCAGCCCCGGACAGAACAATTCACCCCTCCACTTT. This chain connects TRBV7-9 to TRBJ1-6; weak D call: TRBD1 (6 bases). This CDR3 is built from 14 residues. V lost 5 bases and J 7 bases, leaving 12 bases between the germline ends. CDR1 is SEHNR and CDR2 is FQNEAQ in the germline V gene (reference sequence).

This chain links TRBV2 with TRBJ1-2; 7 positions agree with TRBD1. Looked up from germline, CDR1 is SNHLY and CDR2 is FYNNEI. The CDR3 sequence is 19 residues long. With 5 bases clipped from V and 3 bases from J, the junction kept 21 bases outside the gene matches. CDR3 protein: CASSYSQTGAYGNYYGYTF. The CDR3 DNA follows: TGTGCCAGCAGTTACTCACAAACAGGGGCCTACGGAAATTACTATGGCTACACCTTC. The full variable domain, with the rest looked up from reference TRBV2 and TRBJ1-2, is EPEVTQTPSHQVTQMGQEVILRCVPISNHLYFYWYRQILGQKVEFLVSFYNNEISEKSEIFDDQFSVERPDGSNFTLKIRSTKLEDSAMYFCASSYSQTGAYGNYYGYTFGSGTRLTVV.

The V gene is TRBV7-2, the J gene TRBJ2-5, with 7 bases aligning to TRBD2. This CDR3 comprises 15 residues. Losses at the gene ends were 1 base for V and 5 bases for J; bases not matched to a gene: 7. The germline V gene encodes CDR1 SGHTA and CDR2 FQGNSA. CDR3 protein: CASSLGGTTVETQYF. CDR3 DNA: TGTGCCAGCAGCTTAGGGGGGACTACGGTTGAGACCCAGTACTTC.

This clonotype was seen ten or more times. CDR3 amino acids: CASIGSGGIDYGYTF. The CDR3 DNA sequence: TGTGCCAGCATTGGGTCAGGGGGAATCGACTATGGCTACACCTTC. V usage is TRBV2 and J usage is TRBJ1-2; 7 bases are shared with TRBD1. The CDR3 contains 15 residues. J was trimmed by 3 bases and V by 7 bases; bases with no gene match: 11. The germline V gene has CDR1 SNHLY and CDR2 FYNNEI.

J is TRBJ2-7 and V is TRBV15; 7 bases are a match to TRBD2. Losses at the gene ends were 10 bases for V and 1 base for J; bases not matched to a gene: 13. Germline assignment: CDR1 LNHNV and CDR2 YYDKDF (reference sequence). The CDR3 runs to 15 residues. CDR3 DNA sequence: TGTGCCAGCAGTACCTCTAGCGGAAGTTCCTACGAGCAGTACTTC. It specifies CASSTSSGSSYEQYF. Filled out from reference TRBV15 and TRBJ2-7, the complete variable domain reads DAMVIQNPRYQVTQFGKPVTLSCSQTLNHNVMYWYQQKSSQAPKLLFHYYDKDFNNEADTPDNFQSRRPNTSFCFLDIRSPGLGDTAMYLCASSTSSGSSYEQYFGPGTRLTVT.

The genes are TRBV11-2 and TRBJ2-7; D unresolved. V was cut by 0 bases and J by 1 base, with 22 bases left in between. The CDR3 sequence is 19 residues long. The germline gives CDR1 SGHAT, CDR2 FQNNGV. The CDR3 nucleotides are TGTGCCAGCAGCTTAGATATCGGTTCTGCGGCTAAAGGTTCCTACGAGCAGTACTTC. It yields the protein CASSLDIGSAAKGSYEQYF.

The chain recombines TRBV2 with TRBJ1-5, with TRBD1 as a possible D gene (6 bases). CDR3 size: 12 residues. In germline, CDR1 is SNHLY, CDR2 FYNNEI. V was shortened by 8 bases and J by 6 bases, with 11 bases between the two germline ends. This CDR3 is CASQRGGQPQHF. For the CDR3, the DNA is TGTGCCAGCCAGAGAGGGGGTCAGCCCCAGCATTTT.

In this sample, this clonotype turned up a few times. The chain couples TRBV9 to TRBJ2-5; 11 bases are a match to TRBD1. V gave up 3 bases and J gave up 1 base; unmatched junction bases: 5. The CDR3 consists of 16 residues. Germline V gene sequence: CDR1 SGDLS, CDR2 YYNGEE. The CDR3 nucleotides are TGTGCCAGCAGCGACGGACAGGGGGCAATCCAAGAGACCCAGTACTTC. This sequence encodes CASSDGQGAIQETQYF.